This TCR beta chain was retrieved from a study of graft-versus-host responses after intestinal transplantation (TCRdb year 2021). Study-level background: The transplants that recipients received were multivisceral, liver-intestinal, or isolated intestinal. A cohort of around 25 intestinal transplant recipients, including one retransplant, was enrolled, and 3 patients lacking pretransplant specimens were excluded. A peak of at least 4% donor T cells among recipient peripheral blood mononuclear cells was the definition used for donor T cell macrochimerism. Alloreactive clones were identified by sequencing pre-transplant mixed lymphocyte reaction products and comparing these products with unstimulated pre-transplant donor and recipient T cells. Anti-thymocyte globulin induction was given to all recipients, followed by maintenance tacrolimus and steroids for 2 to 3 years. Rather than going through the commercial service, samples from three later patients were sequenced in-house on an Illumina MiSeq and processed with MiXCR. Bulk TCR-beta CDR3 sequencing was used to track graft-versus-host and host-versus-graft alloreactive T cell clones in the graft, circulation and bone marrow after intestinal transplantation. Points the paper makes about the study in general: Early after transplant, declines in HvG clones were associated with peak levels of circulating GvH clones. GvH clones were found in recipient bone marrow, and some of the GvH clones appeared earlier in ileal mucosa or blood, which is consistent with an intestinal mucosal origin. In the allografts of patients with donor T cell macrochimerism, GvH to HvG T cell clonal ratios were high. The conclusions were limited by the relatively low number and heterogeneity of the intestinal transplant patients.

Libraries were constructed by the immunoSEQ multiplex PCR assay. High-throughput TCR-beta CDR3 sequencing of genomic DNA from most patients was performed by Adaptive Biotechnologies. The study's own analysis went as follows. TCR sequencing data were retrieved from Adaptive's ImmunoSEQ software for 18 patients, whereas a few other patients were processed with MiXCR and VDJtools. CDR3 nucleotide sequences shared between donor and recipient were removed because the origin of such sequences could not be assigned. To count as alloreactive, a clone needed at least 2-fold expansion over unstimulated cells and a minimum CFSE-low frequency of 0.002% (template counts) or 0.001% (read counts). Clones detected in sequenced pre-transplant spleen, lymph node, or MLR CFSE-low populations of the donor or recipient were defined as mappable. Cumulative frequency of alloreactive clones was calculated as a percentage of all sequences weighted by copy number. Drawn from immuneACCESS, this table holds only the in-frame rearrangements with V and J called that TCRdb kept. Clones are partly lost; checked studies trace under half to an unresolved V gene and leave the rest unexplained. V and J calls and clone size are given by that table; D and trimming were obtained from the DNA. The sample records some 1,600 clones, about 92% of which are singletons. The top ten clones comprise under 2.5% of the sample.

Taken from the germline V gene (reference sequence), the CDR1 and CDR2 loops are LNHDA and SQIVND. Between the V and J ends, shortened by 7 bases and 6 bases respectively, the junction contains 10 bases. The CDR3 runs 12 residues from the cysteine to the phenylalanine. Of the read, only the CDR3 DNA is kept; its 36 bases are in frame from base 1. Notes on this clone: What antigen it recognizes has not been identified. No much larger clone is present one base from it, and per-base qualities are unavailable.

Blood samples were collected up to 4 times in the first month after transplant and then at least monthly when available. The chain uses TRBV19 and TRBJ1-5; no D gene can be assigned with confidence. Material: PBMCs, obtained 16 days after intestinal transplant. This sequence was found in a human patient who received an intestinal transplant, so some T cells may come from the graft donor. The CDR3 region has the sequence CASIQEGQPQHF. Read as DNA, the sequence is TGTGCCAGTATTCAGGAAGGTCAGCCCCAGCATTTT.